This record covers a single T cell receptor (beta chain). This CDR3 is 16 amino acids long. The V gene end was trimmed by 2 bases and the J gene end by 1 base; junction bases not matched to a gene: 6. Germline CDR1 reads MNHNY; CDR2 reads SVGAGI (reference sequence). The data were taken from a study of technical replicates of blood from several donors. Assay used: immunoSEQ multiplex PCR; TCRdb lists only in-frame clones, some missing. The sample holds nearly 80,000 clones, 92% seen once. The sequence derives from a human donor in good health. The rearrangement uses TRBV6-6 and TRBJ2-3; the match to TRBD2 covers 7 bases. Sequenced input: T cells isolated from PBMCs. CDR3: CASSYTGLVGTDTQYF. CDR3 nucleotides: TGTGCCAGCAGTTACACAGGACTAGTCGGCACAGATACGCAGTATTTT.